The clone carrying this T cell receptor beta chain came up many times. Its antigen is currently unknown. The V end was cut by 7 bases, the J end by 8 bases, with 15 bases between. The CDR3 is 13 residues long. Germline CDR1 is MNHNS and CDR2 is SASEGT. The CDR3 regions of TCR beta were amplified from RNA transcripts. First-round RT-PCR with HTBI primers amplified the TCR CDR3 region. Using its own MiXCR run on the multiplex PCR reads, TCRdb lists one record per CDR3 protein. The table has about 620,000 distinct CDR3 sequences, around 16% seen once; the top ten hold 3.5% to 4%. This entry belongs to a study of T cells in Graves' hyperthyroidism and ophthalmopathy. The study's findings and limits: Expanded thyroid clonotypes (above 0.001) were mostly also found in blood. It was a median around 6 months before onset that the model predicted ophthalmopathy.

The receptor's source is a woman in her thirties with Graves' hyperthyroidism. Sequencing was carried out using blood. The chain employs TRBV6-1 and TRBJ1-5; D is ambiguous. CDR3 coding DNA: TGTGCCAGCATAAACGAGGGTCACAAGCCCCAGCATTTT. It is translated as CASINEGHKPQHF.